The next 25 T cell receptor beta chains were all read from a single sample in a study of blood T cell repertoires in COVID-19. Sequencing was performed with immunoSEQ multiplex PCR; in TCRdb, only in-frame clones are kept and a portion is missing. Counted here are about 130,000 clones, around 85% occurring once; the ten biggest clones make up approximately 16%. Material for sequencing was peripheral blood. These receptors were collected from a woman in her forties or fifties who had recovered from COVID-19.

The chain employs TRBV21-1 and TRBJ1-1. TRBV21-1 is listed as a pseudogene. The length of the CDR3 is 15 residues. CDR3 region: CAAGGGRVMGTEAFF. The CDR3 nucleotides read TGTGCCGCCGGGGGGGGGCGCGTTATGGGCACTGAAGCTTTCTTT.

This chain links TRBV5-1 with TRBJ2-7; TRBD1 matches at 7 bases. Germline CDR1 is SGHRS and CDR2 is YFSETQ. CDR3 size: 15 residues. After removal of 4 bases from V and 0 bases from J, the junction contained 7 bases not matched to a gene. The CDR3 region is CASSAIGQVSYEQYF. As DNA, the CDR3 is TGCGCCAGCAGCGCAATCGGACAGGTCTCCTACGAGCAGTACTTC. Full variable domain (missing parts from reference TRBV5-1 and TRBJ2-7): KAGVTQTPRYLIKTRGQQVTLSCSPISGHRSVSWYQQTPGQGLQFLFEYFSETQRNKGNFPGRFSGRQFSNSRSEMNVSTLELGDSALYLCASSAIGQVSYEQYFGPGTRLTVT.

This clone came up a few times. The chain carries TRBV4-3 and TRBJ2-7; TRBD2 matches 12 bases. V lost 0 bases, J lost 5 bases, and 5 bases stayed unmatched. There are 16 residues in the CDR3. From germline, CDR1 is LGHNA and CDR2 YSLEER. CDR3 DNA: TGCGCCAGCAGCCAAGATCTAGCGGGAGGGGAAGACGAGCAGTACTTC. It is translated as CASSQDLAGGEDEQYF.

The gene calls are TRBV6-5 and TRBJ2-7; 12 bases map to TRBD2. Trimming at V came to 0 bases and at J to 5 bases, leaving 5 bases not matched to a gene. This CDR3 spans 16 amino acids. Germline V CDR1 and CDR2: MNHEY, SVGAGI. Here the CDR3 DNA reads TGTGCCAGCAGTTACTCCCTAGCGGGAGGGTCCCACGAGCAGTACTTC. As protein: CASSYSLAGGSHEQYF.

The chain is built from TRBV11-2 and TRBJ2-7; TRBD1 matches 10 bases. Losses at the gene ends were 6 bases for V and 4 bases for J; bases not matched to a gene: 6. CDR3 size: 14 residues. The germline CDR1 and CDR2 sequences are SGHAT and FQNNGV. As DNA, the CDR3 is TGTGCCAGCAGGGGACAGGGGCGTATTTACGAGCAGTACTTC. As protein: CASRGQGRIYEQYF.

This chain joins TRBV9 and TRBJ2-5; 10 nucleotides match TRBD2. Germline assignment: CDR1 SGDLS and CDR2 YYNGEE. The CDR3 contains 16 residues. Trimming at V came to 0 bases and at J to 1 base, leaving 3 bases not matched to a gene. CDR3 protein: CASSVGASGGQETQYF. CDR3 DNA sequence: TGTGCCAGCAGCGTAGGAGCTAGCGGGGGCCAAGAGACCCAGTACTTC.

The chain recombines TRBV4-1 with TRBJ1-4; 9 bases are a match to TRBD1. Trimming cost V 4 bases and J 4 bases; bases outside gene matches: 4. CDR3 length equals 15 residues. Germline assignment: CDR1 MGHRA and CDR2 YSYEKL. Written as DNA, the CDR3 is TGCGCCAGCAGCCGAGGGACAGGGCGTAATGAAAAACTGTTTTTT. It specifies CASSRGTGRNEKLFF.

J is TRBJ2-3 and V is TRBV11-2, with TRBD2 identical over 12 bases. The CDR3 runs 19 residues. Germline V gene lookup returns CDR1 SGHAT and CDR2 FQNNGV. With V trimmed by 2 bases and J by 0 bases, 9 bases remained unmatched. CDR3 DNA: TGTGCCAGCAGCTTAAGAACTAGCGGGGGGCGTGCTAGCACAGATACGCAGTATTTT. Its translation: CASSLRTSGGRASTDTQYF.

The V gene is TRBV10-1, the J gene TRBJ2-7; a weak D match, TRBD1 (6 bases). Per germline, CDR1 WNHNN and CDR2 SYGVQD (reference sequence). CDR3 length: 16 residues. Trimming removed 6 bases from V and 3 bases from J, with 21 bases in between. The CDR3, as DNA: TGCGCCAGCAGCCCACGGTACACAGGGTCCATCTACGAGCAGTACTTC. It translates to CASSPRYTGSIYEQYF.

The V gene is TRBV7-6, the J gene TRBJ1-2; no firm D call. This CDR3 spans 13 amino acids. V lost 5 bases, J lost 1 base, and 8 bases lay in between. CDR1 is SGHVS and CDR2 is FNYEAQ in the germline V gene. The CDR3 loop reads CASSPRGNYGYTF. CDR3 nucleotide sequence: TGTGCCAGCAGCCCCCGGGGTAACTATGGCTACACCTTC.

The chain is built from TRBV2 and TRBJ2-1; 9 bases fit TRBD2. Germline V CDR1 and CDR2: SNHLY, FYNNEI. With 8 bases clipped from V and 2 bases from J, the junction kept 4 bases outside the gene matches. There are 14 residues in the CDR3. CDR3 in amino acids: CASRSGGPYNEQFF. The CDR3 DNA sequence: TGTGCCAGCCGGAGCGGGGGGCCCTACAATGAGCAGTTCTTC. The whole variable domain, remainder taken from reference TRBV2 and TRBJ2-1, is EPEVTQTPSHQVTQMGQEVILRCVPISNHLYFYWYRQILGQKVEFLVSFYNNEISEKSEIFDDQFSVERPDGSNFTLKIRSTKLEDSAMYFCASRSGGPYNEQFFGPGTRLTVL.

This chain connects TRBV6-5 to TRBJ2-1, with D hard to call. The CDR3 loop spans 11 amino acids. Germline V gene sequence: CDR1 MNHEY, CDR2 SVGAGI. Trimming cost V 7 bases and J 7 bases, with 8 bases left between them. CDR3 sequence: CASTRWNEQFF. In nucleotides, the CDR3 is TGTGCCAGCACGCGCTGGAATGAGCAGTTCTTC.

The chain combines TRBV20-1 with TRBJ1-1; a weak D match, TRBD1 (6 bases). Germline V gene data show CDR1 as DFQATT and CDR2 as SNEGSKA (reference sequence). The V end was cut by 6 bases, the J end by 10 bases, with 15 bases between. CDR3 length equals 11 residues. The CDR3 here is CSARGGLGAFF. In nucleotides, the CDR3 is TGCAGTGCCCGTGGGGGCCTCGGAGCTTTCTTT.

V usage is TRBV7-8 and J usage is TRBJ2-7; TRBD2 agrees at 15 bases. Unmatched junction bases numbered 9, after V lost 1 base and J lost 2 bases. The germline V gene has CDR1 SGHVS and CDR2 FQNEAQ. This CDR3 region has 19 residues. CDR3 sequence reads: CASSLEGGGLAGGPYEQYF. As DNA, the CDR3 is TGTGCCAGCAGCTTAGAAGGCGGGGGACTAGCGGGAGGACCCTACGAGCAGTACTTC.

V is TRBV9 and J is TRBJ2-1; D not resolved. V lost 3 bases, J lost 9 bases, and 13 bases lay in between. The CDR3 has 13 amino acids. The germline V gene encodes CDR1 SGDLS and CDR2 YYNGEE. Here the CDR3 DNA reads TGTGCCAGCAGCGGGATAGGCGCAGGTGAGCAGTTCTTC. Its translation: CASSGIGAGEQFF.

The chain couples TRBV5-1 to TRBJ1-1, with TRBD1 matching over 7 bases. V shed 5 bases and J 0 bases; nucleotides not matched to a gene: 7. CDR3 length: 15 amino acids. Germline-derived CDR1 and CDR2 are SGHRS and YFSETQ. The CDR3: CASRQRQGVNTEAFF. CDR3 sequence (DNA): TGCGCCAGCAGACAGAGACAGGGAGTGAACACTGAAGCTTTCTTT. The complete variable domain, with remaining parts taken from reference TRBV5-1 and TRBJ1-1, reads KAGVTQTPRYLIKTRGQQVTLSCSPISGHRSVSWYQQTPGQGLQFLFEYFSETQRNKGNFPGRFSGRQFSNSRSEMNVSTLELGDSALYLCASRQRQGVNTEAFFGQGTRLTVV.

This chain connects TRBV18 to TRBJ2-1, with TRBD2 identical over 8 bases. CDR3 length equals 16 residues. The ends lost 2 bases at V and 15 bases at J; junction bases unmatched: 18. The germline V gene encodes CDR1 KGHSH and CDR2 LQKENI. In DNA, the CDR3 is TGTGCCAGCTCACCATCGGCGTTGGCTAGCGGGCATAGTCGGTTCTTC. It specifies CASSPSALASGHSRFF.

The sample holds one count of this clone. The J gene is TRBJ2-3, the V gene TRBV27; TRBD2 agrees at 10 bases. Per the germline V gene, CDR1 is MNHEY and CDR2 is SMNVEV (reference sequence). With V trimmed by 4 bases and J by 5 bases, 6 bases remained unmatched. The length of the CDR3 is 15 residues. The CDR3 is CASSSLAGGKDTQYF. CDR3 DNA sequence: TGTGCCAGCAGTTCCTTAGCGGGGGGTAAAGATACGCAGTATTTT.

This chain links TRBV10-3 with TRBJ2-7; D might be TRBD2 (6 bases). V lost 4 bases and J 3 bases, leaving 16 bases between the germline ends. Germline CDR1 and CDR2: ENHRY and SYGVKD. CDR3 length: 15 amino acids. The CDR3 nucleotides are TGTGCCATCAGTGCAGCCGGGAGTATGAGCTACGAGCAGTACTTC. Translation: CAISAAGSMSYEQYF.

In this sample, this clone turned up once. The J gene is TRBJ1-4, the V gene TRBV6-6; no firm D call. The CDR3 has 14 amino acids. Germline loops: CDR1 MNHNY, CDR2 SVGAGI (reference sequence). V dropped 6 bases and J dropped 7 bases, with 15 bases sitting between them. For the CDR3, the DNA is TGTGCCAGCAGCCTTCGCGGGAGCGGTGAAAAACTGTTTTTT. It codes for CASSLRGSGEKLFF.

The chain employs TRBV4-3 and TRBJ1-2; TRBD1 matches 7 bases. With 4 bases clipped from V and 7 bases from J, the junction kept 6 bases outside the gene matches. Germline V gene lookup returns CDR1 LGHNA and CDR2 YSLEER. There are 13 residues in the CDR3. CDR3 protein: CASSLTGARGYTF. In DNA form, the CDR3 reads TGCGCCAGCAGCCTTACAGGGGCGCGTGGCTACACCTTC.

This clone was seen only a few times. In nucleotides, the CDR3 is TGTGCCTGGAGCCAGGGCCCAACCTATGGCTACACCTTC. This codes for CAWSQGPTYGYTF. The chain joins TRBV30 to TRBJ1-2, with D perhaps TRBD1 (5 bases). This CDR3 is 13 amino acids long. Trimming took 3 bases from V and 4 from J, leaving 12 bases between them. Germline assignment: CDR1 GTSNPN and CDR2 SVGIG (reference sequence).

With regard to this clone: This CDR3 is also generated by other DNA sequences in the sample. The chain combines TRBV18 with TRBJ2-1; D not resolved. This CDR3 has 13 residues. V dropped 3 bases and J dropped 4 bases, with 7 bases sitting between them. Germline V lookup: CDR1 KGHSH, CDR2 LQKENI. CDR3 coding DNA: TGTGCCAGCTCACCCGCGGTTTACAATGAGCAGTTCTTC. The encoded protein is CASSPAVYNEQFF.

The chain recombines TRBV7-2 with TRBJ2-1; D is ambiguous. CDR1 is SGHTA, CDR2 FQGNSA, per germline. V gave up 5 bases and J gave up 3 bases, with 8 bases separating them. The CDR3 has 13 amino acids. CDR3 bases: TGTGCCAGCAGCCGCTCGAGCTACAATGAGCAGTTCTTC. Translation: CASSRSSYNEQFF.

V gene TRBV15 combines with J gene TRBJ2-2; unclear D gene. Per the germline V gene, CDR1 is LNHNV and CDR2 is YYDKDF (reference sequence). CDR3 length: 15 amino acids. V lost 2 bases and J lost 4, with 11 bases in between. This CDR3 reads CATSRPPVGTGELFF. CDR3 nucleotides: TGTGCCACCAGCAGACCCCCGGTTGGCACCGGGGAGCTGTTTTTT.